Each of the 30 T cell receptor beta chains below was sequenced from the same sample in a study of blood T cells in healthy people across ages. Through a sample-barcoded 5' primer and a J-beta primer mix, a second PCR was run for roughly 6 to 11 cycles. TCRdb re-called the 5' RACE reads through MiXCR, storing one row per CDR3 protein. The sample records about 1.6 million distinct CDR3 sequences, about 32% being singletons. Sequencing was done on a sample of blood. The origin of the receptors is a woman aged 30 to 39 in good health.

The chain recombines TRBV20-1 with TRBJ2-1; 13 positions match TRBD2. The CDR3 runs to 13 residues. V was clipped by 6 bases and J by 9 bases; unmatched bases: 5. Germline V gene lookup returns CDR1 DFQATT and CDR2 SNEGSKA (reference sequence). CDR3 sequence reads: CSALAGGPVEQFF. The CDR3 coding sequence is TGCAGTGCACTAGCGGGGGGGCCGGTTGAGCAGTTCTTC.

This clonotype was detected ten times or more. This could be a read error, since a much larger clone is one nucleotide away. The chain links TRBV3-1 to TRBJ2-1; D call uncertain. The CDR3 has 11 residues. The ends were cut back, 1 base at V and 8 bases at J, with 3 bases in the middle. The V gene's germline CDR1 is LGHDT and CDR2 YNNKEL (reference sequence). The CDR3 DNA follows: TGTGCCAGCAGCCAAGGCCATGAGCAGTTCTTC. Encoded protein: CASSQGHEQFF.

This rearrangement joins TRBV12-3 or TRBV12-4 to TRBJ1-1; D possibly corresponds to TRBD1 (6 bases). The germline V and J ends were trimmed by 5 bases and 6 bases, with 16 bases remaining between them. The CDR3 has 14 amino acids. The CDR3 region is CASSQARDTSEAFF. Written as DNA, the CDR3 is TGTGCCAGCAGTCAAGCCCGGGACACCTCTGAAGCTTTCTTT.

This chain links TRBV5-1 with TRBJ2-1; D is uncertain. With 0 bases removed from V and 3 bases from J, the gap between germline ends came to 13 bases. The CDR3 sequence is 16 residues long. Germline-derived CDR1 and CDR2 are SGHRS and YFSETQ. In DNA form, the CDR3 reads TGCGCCAGCAGCTTGGACGGACGGCCTTACTACAATGAGCAGTTCTTC. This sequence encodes CASSLDGRPYYNEQFF.

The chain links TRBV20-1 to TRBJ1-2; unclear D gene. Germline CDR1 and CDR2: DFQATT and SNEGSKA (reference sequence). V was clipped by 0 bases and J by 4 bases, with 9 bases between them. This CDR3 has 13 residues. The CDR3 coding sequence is TGCAGTGCTAGAGATCCCACATTCTATGGCTACACCTTC. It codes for CSARDPTFYGYTF.

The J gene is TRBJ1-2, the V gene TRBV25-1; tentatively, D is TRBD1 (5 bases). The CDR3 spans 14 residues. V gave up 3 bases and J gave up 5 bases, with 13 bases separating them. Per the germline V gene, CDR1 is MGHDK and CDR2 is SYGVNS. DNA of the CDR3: TGTGCCAGCAGTGAGTACGACTCAGGGTATGGCTACACCTTC. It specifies CASSEYDSGYGYTF.

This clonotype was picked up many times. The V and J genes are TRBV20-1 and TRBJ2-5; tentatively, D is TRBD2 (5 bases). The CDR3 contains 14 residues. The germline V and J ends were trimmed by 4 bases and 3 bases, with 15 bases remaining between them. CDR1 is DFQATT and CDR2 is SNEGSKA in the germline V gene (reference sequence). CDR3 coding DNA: TGCAGTGCTATGGCGGGTTACCAGAAAGAGACCCAGTACTTC. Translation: CSAMAGYQKETQYF.

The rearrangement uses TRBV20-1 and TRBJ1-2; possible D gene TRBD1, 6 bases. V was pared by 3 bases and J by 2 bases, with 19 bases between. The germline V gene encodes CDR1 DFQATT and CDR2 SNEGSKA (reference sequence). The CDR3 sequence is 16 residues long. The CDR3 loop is CSASPLGGQLNYGYTF. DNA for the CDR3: TGCAGTGCTAGCCCTCTAGGGGGGCAACTAAACTATGGCTACACCTTC.

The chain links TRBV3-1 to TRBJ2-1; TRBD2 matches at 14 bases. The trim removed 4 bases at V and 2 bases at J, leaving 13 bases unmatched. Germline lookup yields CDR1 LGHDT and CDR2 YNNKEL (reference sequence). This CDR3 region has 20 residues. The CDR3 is CASSPSTATSGGAAYNEQFF. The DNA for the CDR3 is TGTGCCAGCAGCCCCTCGACCGCGACTAGCGGGGGGGCGGCCTACAATGAGCAGTTCTTC.

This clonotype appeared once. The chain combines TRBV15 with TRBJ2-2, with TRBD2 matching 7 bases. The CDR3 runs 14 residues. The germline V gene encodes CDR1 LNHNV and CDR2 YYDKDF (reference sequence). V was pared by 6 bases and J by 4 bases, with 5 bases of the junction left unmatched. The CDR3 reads CATRAGRATGELFF. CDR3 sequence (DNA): TGTGCCACCAGAGCAGGGAGGGCCACCGGGGAGCTGTTTTTT.

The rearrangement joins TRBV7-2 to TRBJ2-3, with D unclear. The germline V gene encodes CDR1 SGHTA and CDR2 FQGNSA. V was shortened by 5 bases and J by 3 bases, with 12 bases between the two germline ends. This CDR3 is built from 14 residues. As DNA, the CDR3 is TGTGCCAGCAGCCCCAGGACCAAAACAGATACGCAGTATTTT. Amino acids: CASSPRTKTDTQYF. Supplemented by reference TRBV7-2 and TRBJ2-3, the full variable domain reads GAGVSQSPSNKVTEKGKDVELRCDPISGHTALYWYRQSLGQGLEFLIYFQGNSAPDKSGLPSDRFSAERTGGSVSTLTIQRTQQEDSAVYLCASSPRTKTDTQYFGPGTRLTVL.

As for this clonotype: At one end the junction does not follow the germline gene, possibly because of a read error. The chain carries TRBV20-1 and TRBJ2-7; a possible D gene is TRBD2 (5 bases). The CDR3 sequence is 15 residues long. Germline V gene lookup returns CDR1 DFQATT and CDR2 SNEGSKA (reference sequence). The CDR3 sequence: CSARVAFPLAYEQYF. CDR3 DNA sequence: TGCAGTGCTAGAGTAGCGTTTCCCCTCGCCTACGAGCAGTACTTT.

The CDR3 spells CSVLASGAFF. CDR3 nucleotide sequence: TGCAGCGTTTTGGCATCGGGAGCTTTCTTT. V gene TRBV29-1 combines with J gene TRBJ1-1; D gene ambiguous. This CDR3 region has 10 residues. The germline V and J ends were trimmed by 5 bases and 10 bases, with 11 bases remaining between them. CDR1 and CDR2 from the germline V gene are SQVTM and ANQGSEA.

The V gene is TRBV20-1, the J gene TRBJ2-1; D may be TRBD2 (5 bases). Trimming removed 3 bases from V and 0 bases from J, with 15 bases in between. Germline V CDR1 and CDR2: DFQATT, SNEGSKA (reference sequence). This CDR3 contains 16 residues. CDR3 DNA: TGCAGTGCTAGGGGTGAGCAGCGGAGCTCCTACAATGAGCAGTTCTTC. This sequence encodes CSARGEQRSSYNEQFF.

CDR3 residues: CASSQVKTGGTEAFF. The DNA of the CDR3 is TGTGCCAGCAGCCAAGTTAAGACAGGGGGCACTGAAGCTTTCTTT. This chain links TRBV3-1 with TRBJ1-1; 9 positions match TRBD1. The V gene end was trimmed by 1 base and the J gene end by 4 bases; junction bases not matched to a gene: 4. This CDR3 is built from 15 residues. Germline CDR1 LGHDT, CDR2 YNNKEL (reference sequence).

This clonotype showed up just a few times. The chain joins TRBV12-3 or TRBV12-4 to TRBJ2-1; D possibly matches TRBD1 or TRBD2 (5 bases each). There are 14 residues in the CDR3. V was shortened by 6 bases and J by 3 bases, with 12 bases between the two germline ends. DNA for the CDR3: TGTGCCAGCAGCCTACCAGGGAGCTACAATGAGCAGTTCTTC. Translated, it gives CASSLPGSYNEQFF.

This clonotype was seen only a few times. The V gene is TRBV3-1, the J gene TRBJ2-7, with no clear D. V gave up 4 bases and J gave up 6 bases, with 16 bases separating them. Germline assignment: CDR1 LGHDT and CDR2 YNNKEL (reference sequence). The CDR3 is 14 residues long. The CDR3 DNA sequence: TGTGCCAGCAGCCCCCATCCCCGAGTCAGCGAGCAGTACTTC. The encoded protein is CASSPHPRVSEQYF.

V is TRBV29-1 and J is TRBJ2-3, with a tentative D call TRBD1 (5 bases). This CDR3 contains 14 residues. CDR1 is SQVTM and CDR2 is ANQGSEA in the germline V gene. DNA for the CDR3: TGCGGCGCCGAGGCAGGGTCTACCTTAGTAGGGCAGTATTTT. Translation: CGAEAGSTLVGQYF.

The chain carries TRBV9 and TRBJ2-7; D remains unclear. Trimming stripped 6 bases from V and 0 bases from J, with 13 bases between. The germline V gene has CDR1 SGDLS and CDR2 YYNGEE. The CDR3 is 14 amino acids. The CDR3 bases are TGTGCCAGCACTTGTGAGCTACTCTCCTACGAGCAGTACTTC. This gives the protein CASTCELLSYEQYF.

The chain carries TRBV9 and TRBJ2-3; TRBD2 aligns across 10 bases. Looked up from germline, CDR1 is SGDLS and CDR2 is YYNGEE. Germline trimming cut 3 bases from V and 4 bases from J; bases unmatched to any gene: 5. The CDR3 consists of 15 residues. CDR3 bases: TGTGCCAGCAGCGAAACTAGCGGGACCGCAGATACGCAGTATTTT. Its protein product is CASSETSGTADTQYF.

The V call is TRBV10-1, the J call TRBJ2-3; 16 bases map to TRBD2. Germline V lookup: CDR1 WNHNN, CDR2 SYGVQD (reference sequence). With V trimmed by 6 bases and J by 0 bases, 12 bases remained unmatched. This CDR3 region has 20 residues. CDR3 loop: CASRGFGTSGGAASTDTQYF. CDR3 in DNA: TGCGCCAGCAGGGGTTTCGGGACTAGCGGGGGGGCCGCGAGCACAGATACGCAGTATTTT.

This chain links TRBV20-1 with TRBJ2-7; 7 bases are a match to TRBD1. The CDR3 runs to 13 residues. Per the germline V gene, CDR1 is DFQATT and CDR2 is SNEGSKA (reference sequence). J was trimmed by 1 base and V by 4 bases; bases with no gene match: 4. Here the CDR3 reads CSANRDSSYEQYF. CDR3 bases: TGCAGTGCTAACCGGGACAGTTCCTACGAGCAGTACTTC.

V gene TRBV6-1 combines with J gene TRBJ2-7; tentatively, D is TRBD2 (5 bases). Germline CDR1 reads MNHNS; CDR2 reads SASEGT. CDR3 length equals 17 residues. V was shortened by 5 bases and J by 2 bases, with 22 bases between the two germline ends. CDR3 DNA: TGTGCCAGCAGTCCACTCCGAATGGCGGGCATCCCCTACGAGCAGTACTTC. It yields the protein CASSPLRMAGIPYEQYF.

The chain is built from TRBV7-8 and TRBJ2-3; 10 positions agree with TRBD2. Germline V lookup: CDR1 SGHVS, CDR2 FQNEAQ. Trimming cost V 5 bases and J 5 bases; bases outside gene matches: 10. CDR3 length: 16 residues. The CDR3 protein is CASSLPSGSSGDTQYF. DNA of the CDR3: TGTGCCAGCAGCCTCCCTAGCGGGAGTAGTGGAGATACGCAGTATTTT.

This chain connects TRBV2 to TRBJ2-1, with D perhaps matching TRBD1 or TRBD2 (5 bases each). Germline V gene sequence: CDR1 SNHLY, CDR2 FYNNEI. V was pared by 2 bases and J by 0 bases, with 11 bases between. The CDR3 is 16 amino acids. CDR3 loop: CASSERDRSSYNEQFF. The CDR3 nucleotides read TGTGCCAGCAGTGAACGGGACCGGAGCTCCTACAATGAGCAGTTCTTC.

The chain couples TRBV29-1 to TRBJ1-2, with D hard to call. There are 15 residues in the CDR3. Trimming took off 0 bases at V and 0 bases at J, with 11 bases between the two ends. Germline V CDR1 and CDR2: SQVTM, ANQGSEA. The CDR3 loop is CSVEDGIATNYGYTF. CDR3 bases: TGCAGCGTTGAAGATGGGATAGCTACTAACTATGGCTACACCTTC.

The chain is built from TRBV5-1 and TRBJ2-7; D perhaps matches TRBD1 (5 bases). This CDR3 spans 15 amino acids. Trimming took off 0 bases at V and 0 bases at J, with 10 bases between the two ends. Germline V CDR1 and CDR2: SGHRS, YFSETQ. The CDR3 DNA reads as TGCGCCAGCAGCTTGGATGACAGCCGCTCCTACGAGCAGTACTTC. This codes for CASSLDDSRSYEQYF.

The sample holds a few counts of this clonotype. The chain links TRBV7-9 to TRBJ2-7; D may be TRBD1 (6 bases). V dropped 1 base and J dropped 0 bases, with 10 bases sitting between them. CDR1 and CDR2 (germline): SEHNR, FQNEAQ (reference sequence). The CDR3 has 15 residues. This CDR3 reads CASSLGGTTSYEQYF. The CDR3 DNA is TGTGCCAGCAGCTTAGGGGGGACAACCTCCTACGAGCAGTACTTC.

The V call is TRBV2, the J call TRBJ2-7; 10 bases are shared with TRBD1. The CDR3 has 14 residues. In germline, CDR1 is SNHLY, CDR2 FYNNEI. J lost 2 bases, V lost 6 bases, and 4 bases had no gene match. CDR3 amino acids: CASRGDRGPYEQYF. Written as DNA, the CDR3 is TGTGCCAGCAGGGGGGACAGGGGTCCCTACGAGCAGTACTTC.

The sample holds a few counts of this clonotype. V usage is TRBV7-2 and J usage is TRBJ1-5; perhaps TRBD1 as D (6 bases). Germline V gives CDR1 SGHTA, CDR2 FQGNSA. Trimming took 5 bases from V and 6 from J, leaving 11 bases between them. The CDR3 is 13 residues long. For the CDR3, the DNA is TGTGCCAGCAGCCCGGAGGGGGTTCAGCCCCAGCATTTT. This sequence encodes CASSPEGVQPQHF. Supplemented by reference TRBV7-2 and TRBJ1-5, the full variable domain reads GAGVSQSPSNKVTEKGKDVELRCDPISGHTALYWYRQSLGQGLEFLIYFQGNSAPDKSGLPSDRFSAERTGGSVSTLTIQRTQQEDSAVYLCASSPEGVQPQHFGDGTRLSIL.